Listed here is a single TCR beta chain. This specimen belongs to a study of identical twins. Template switching introduced a universal primer site, and the cDNA bore unique molecular identifiers. Each CDR3 protein gets one entry after TCRdb re-called the 5' RACE reads with MiXCR. The sample lists 1.5 million to 2 million distinct CDR3 sequences, under 35% seen once, with approximately 0.25% in the top ten. The CDR3 contains 15 residues. Germline values: CDR1 KGHDR, CDR2 SFDVKD. The receptor comes from a newborn girl in good health. The rearrangement links TRBV24-1 to TRBJ2-5; 8 bases map to TRBD1. The DNA end is more similar to TRBJ2-1, so the J call may be wrong. The sequenced sample consisted of cord blood. The CDR3 is CATSDPGQEQETQFF. The CDR3 bases are TGTGCCACCAGTGACCCGGGACAGGAACAAGAGACCCAGTTCTTC.